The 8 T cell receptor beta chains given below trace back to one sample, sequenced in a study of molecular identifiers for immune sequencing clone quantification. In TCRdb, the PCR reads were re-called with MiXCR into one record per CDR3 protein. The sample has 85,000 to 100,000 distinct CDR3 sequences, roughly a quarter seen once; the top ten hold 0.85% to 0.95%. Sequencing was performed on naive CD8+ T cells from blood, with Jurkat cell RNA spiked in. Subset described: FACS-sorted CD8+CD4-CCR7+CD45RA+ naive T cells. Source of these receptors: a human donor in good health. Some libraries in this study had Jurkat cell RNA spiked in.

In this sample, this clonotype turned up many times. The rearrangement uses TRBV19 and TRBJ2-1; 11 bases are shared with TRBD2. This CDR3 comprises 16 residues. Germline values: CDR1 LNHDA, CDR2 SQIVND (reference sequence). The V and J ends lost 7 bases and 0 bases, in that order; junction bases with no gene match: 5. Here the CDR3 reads CASTLAGGSSYNEQFF. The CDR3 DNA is TGTGCCAGTACCCTAGCGGGAGGCAGCTCCTACAATGAGCAGTTCTTC.

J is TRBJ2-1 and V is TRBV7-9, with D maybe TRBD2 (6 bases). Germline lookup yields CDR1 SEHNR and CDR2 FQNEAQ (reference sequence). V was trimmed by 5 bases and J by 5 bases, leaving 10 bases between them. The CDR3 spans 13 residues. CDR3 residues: CASSLGLNNEQFF. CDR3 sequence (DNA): TGTGCCAGCAGCCTCGGACTAAACAATGAGCAGTTCTTC.

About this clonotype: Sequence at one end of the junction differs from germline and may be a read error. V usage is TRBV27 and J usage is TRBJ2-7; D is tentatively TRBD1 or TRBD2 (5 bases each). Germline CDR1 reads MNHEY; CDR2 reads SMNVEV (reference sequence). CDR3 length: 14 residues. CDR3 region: CASSTRDGTYKQYF. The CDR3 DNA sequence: TGTGCCAGCAGTACTCGGGACGGGACCTACAAGCAGTACTTC.

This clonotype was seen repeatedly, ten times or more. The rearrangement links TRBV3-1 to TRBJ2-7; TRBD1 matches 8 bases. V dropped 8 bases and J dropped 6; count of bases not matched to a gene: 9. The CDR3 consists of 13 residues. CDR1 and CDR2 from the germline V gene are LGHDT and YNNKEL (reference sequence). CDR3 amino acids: CASGTGGRTEQYF. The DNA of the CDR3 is TGTGCCAGCGGGACAGGAGGGCGCACCGAGCAGTACTTC.

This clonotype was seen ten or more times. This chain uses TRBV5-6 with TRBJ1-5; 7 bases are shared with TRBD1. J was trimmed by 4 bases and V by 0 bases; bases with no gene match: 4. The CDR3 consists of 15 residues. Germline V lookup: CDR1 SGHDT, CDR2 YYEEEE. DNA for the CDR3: TGTGCCAGCAGCTTGGGGACAGGCATAAATCAGCCCCAGCATTTT. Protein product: CASSLGTGINQPQHF.

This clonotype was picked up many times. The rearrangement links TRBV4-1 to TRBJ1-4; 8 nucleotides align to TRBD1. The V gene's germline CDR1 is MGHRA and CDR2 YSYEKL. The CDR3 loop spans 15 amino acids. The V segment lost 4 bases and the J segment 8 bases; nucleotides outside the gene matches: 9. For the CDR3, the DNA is TGCGCCAGCAGCCCTACGACAGGGGAAGGCGAAAAACTGTTTTTT. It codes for CASSPTTGEGEKLFF.

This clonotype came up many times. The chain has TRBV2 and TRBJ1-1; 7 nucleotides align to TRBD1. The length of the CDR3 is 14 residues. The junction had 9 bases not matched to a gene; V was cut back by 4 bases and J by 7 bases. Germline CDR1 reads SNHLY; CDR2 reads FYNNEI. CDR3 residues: CASSARTGGDEAFF. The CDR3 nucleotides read TGTGCCAGCAGTGCCAGGACAGGCGGCGATGAAGCTTTCTTT.

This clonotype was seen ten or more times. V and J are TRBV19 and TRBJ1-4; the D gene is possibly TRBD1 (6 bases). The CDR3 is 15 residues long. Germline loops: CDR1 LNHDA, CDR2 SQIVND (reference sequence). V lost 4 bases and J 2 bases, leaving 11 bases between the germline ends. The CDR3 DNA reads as TGTGCCAGTAGTACCACAGGGTCGACTAATGAAAAACTGTTTTTT. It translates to CASSTTGSTNEKLFF.